This record concerns one T cell receptor (beta chain) sequence. Using immunoSEQ multiplex PCR, the repertoire was profiled, and TCRdb retains in-frame clones only, with some absent. The table lists 100,000 to 120,000 clones, approximately 80% of them singletons. The record originates from a study of control samples from healthy donors and cancer patients. Germline V gene lookup returns CDR1 MNHNS and CDR2 SASEGT. V was clipped by 1 base and J by 4 bases, with 10 bases between them. This CDR3 comprises 14 residues. Input material: blood. The genes are TRBV6-1 and TRBJ1-2; D possibly corresponds to TRBD1 (6 bases). This clonotype originated in a young man in good health. CDR3 bases: TGTGCCAGCAGTGAAGACAGGGCCCCCTATGGCTACACCTTC. Amino acids: CASSEDRAPYGYTF.